The 30 T cell receptor beta chains below all came from one sample that was sequenced in a study of CD8 T cells in Susac syndrome. RNA, at about 0.45 to 1 ug, was reverse transcribed with random hexamers. TCRdb re-analysed the immunoSEQ multiplex PCR reads in MiXCR, keeping a single row per CDR3 protein. This table has some 110,000 distinct CDR3 sequences, over 85% appearing once. Sequencing used CD4+ T cells from PBMCs. The receptors shown here come from a human donor in good health.

The J gene is TRBJ2-1, the V gene TRBV20-1; 9 bases agree with TRBD2. CDR1 is DFQATT and CDR2 is SNEGSKA in the germline V gene (reference sequence). Losses at the gene ends were 3 bases for V and 6 bases for J; bases not matched to a gene: 9. This CDR3 is built from 15 residues. The DNA of the CDR3 is TGCAGTGCTAGGAGGGGCGGGAGGGCCGGCAATGAGCAGTTCTTC. Translated: CSARRGGRAGNEQFF.

The chain is built from TRBV10-3 and TRBJ2-5; D is unresolved. The V end lost 2 bases, the J end lost 2 bases, and 3 bases lay between the germline ends. Germline lookup yields CDR1 ENHRY and CDR2 SYGVKD. This CDR3 region has 12 residues. This CDR3 reads CAISERQETQYF. As DNA, the CDR3 is TGTGCCATCAGTGAGAGACAAGAGACCCAGTACTTC.

This rearrangement joins TRBV2 to TRBJ2-2; D is undetermined. The CDR3 extends over 14 amino acids. Trimming removed 3 bases from V and 5 bases from J, with 10 bases in between. The V gene's germline CDR1 is SNHLY and CDR2 FYNNEI. The CDR3 DNA reads as TGTGCCAGCAGTGAGGCCTCATCGACCGGGGAGCTGTTTTTT. The encoded protein is CASSEASSTGELFF.

The chain employs TRBV29-1 and TRBJ1-1; a possible D gene is TRBD1 (5 bases). The germline V gene encodes CDR1 SQVTM and CDR2 ANQGSEA. CDR3 size: 13 residues. The V end was cut by 3 bases, the J end by 3 bases, with 11 bases between. The CDR3 DNA is TGCAGCGTTGACGGCAAGGGGTACACTGAAGCTTTCTTT. Amino acid sequence: CSVDGKGYTEAFF.

In its sample, this clonotype was seen once. The chain employs TRBV7-2 and TRBJ2-5; D unclear. V lost 3 bases to trimming and J lost 3 bases, with 8 bases between them. Germline V gene lookup returns CDR1 SGHTA and CDR2 FQGNSA. The CDR3 is made up of 13 amino acids. The CDR3 is CASSFAEKETQYF. In DNA, the CDR3 is TGTGCCAGCAGCTTCGCGGAGAAAGAGACCCAGTACTTC.

The chain joins TRBV3-1 to TRBJ2-1; TRBD2 agrees at 14 bases. This CDR3 is 19 amino acids long. Germline V gives CDR1 LGHDT, CDR2 YNNKEL (reference sequence). V lost 2 bases, J lost 0 bases, and 6 bases stayed unmatched. CDR3 DNA: TGTGCCAGCAGCCAACATGGACTAGCGGGAGGCCCCTCCTACAATGAGCAGTTCTTC. Its translation: CASSQHGLAGGPSYNEQFF.

The gene calls are TRBV29-1 and TRBJ2-3, with 7 bases fitting TRBD2. V lost 4 bases to trimming and J lost 5 bases; unmatched junction nucleotides: 6. Per the germline V gene, CDR1 is SQVTM and CDR2 is ANQGSEA. This CDR3 contains 13 residues. The CDR3 sequence is CSVGAWGGDTQYF. Here the CDR3 DNA reads TGCAGCGTTGGGGCTTGGGGGGGAGATACGCAGTATTTT.

The chain uses TRBV6-1 and TRBJ1-5; 8 bases fit TRBD1. The CDR3 is made up of 17 amino acids. Per the germline V gene, CDR1 is MNHNS and CDR2 is SASEGT. Germline trimming cut 10 bases from V and 0 bases from J; bases unmatched to any gene: 14. This CDR3 is CANVGATGAYSNQPQHF. Here the CDR3 DNA reads TGTGCCAACGTAGGGGCGACAGGGGCGTATAGCAATCAGCCCCAGCATTTT.

This chain joins TRBV30 and TRBJ2-7, with 16 bases fitting TRBD2. CDR3 length equals 17 residues. V was clipped by 3 bases and J by 2 bases; unmatched bases: 7. Germline V lookup: CDR1 GTSNPN, CDR2 SVGIG (reference sequence). CDR3 DNA sequence: TGTGCCTGGAGGGGGACTAGCGGGAGGGCCAGCCCCTACGAGCAGTACTTC. The encoded protein is CAWRGTSGRASPYEQYF.

The V call is TRBV20-1, the J call TRBJ2-3; 12 positions match TRBD2. The J segment lost 8 bases and the V segment lost 5 bases, leaving 5 bases of the junction unmatched. Germline V gene lookup returns CDR1 DFQATT and CDR2 SNEGSKA (reference sequence). The CDR3 sequence is 13 residues long. The CDR3 nucleotides are TGCAGTGCTCCGACTAGCGGGAGTGGTACGCAGTATTTT. Translating it yields CSAPTSGSGTQYF.

The chain has TRBV6-5 and TRBJ1-2; TRBD1 matches at 9 bases. The germline V gene has CDR1 MNHEY and CDR2 SVGAGI. Trimming removed 4 bases from V and 7 bases from J; junction bases left unmatched: 10. The CDR3 spans 15 residues. CDR3 nucleotides: TGTGCCAGCAGTTCGGACAGGGGACGAGGCTTTGGCTACACCTTC. This encodes CASSSDRGRGFGYTF.

This clonotype occurred a few times. The chain uses TRBV29-1 and TRBJ1-1; a weak D match, TRBD1 (6 bases). This CDR3 spans 13 amino acids. The germline V and J ends were trimmed by 4 bases and 4 bases, with 13 bases remaining between them. CDR1 SQVTM and CDR2 ANQGSEA come from the germline V gene. The CDR3 nucleotides are TGCAGCGTTGTTAGGGGGGGCGTCACTGAAGCTTTCTTT. Its translation is CSVVRGGVTEAFF.

The gene calls are TRBV10-3 and TRBJ2-7; TRBD2 matches 9 bases. This CDR3 spans 13 amino acids. J lost 4 bases, V lost 6 bases, and 4 bases had no gene match. Looked up from germline, CDR1 is ENHRY and CDR2 is SYGVKD. The CDR3 nucleotides are TGTGCCATCAGCTTAGCGGGAGAATACGAGCAGTACTTC. This encodes CAISLAGEYEQYF.

This clonotype was picked up a small number of times. The CDR3 loop is CSVEDRKREWGETQYF. CDR3 nucleotide sequence: TGCAGCGTTGAAGATCGGAAGCGGGAGTGGGGAGAGACCCAGTACTTC. J is TRBJ2-5 and V is TRBV29-1; 8 bases map to TRBD2. Germline V lookup: CDR1 SQVTM, CDR2 ANQGSEA. The CDR3 sequence is 16 residues long. V was pared by 0 bases and J by 4 bases, with 10 bases of the junction left unmatched. The complete variable domain, with remaining parts taken from reference TRBV29-1 and TRBJ2-5, reads SAVISQKPSRDICQRGTSLTIQCQVDSQVTMMFWYRQQPGQSLTLIATANQGSEATYESGFVIDKFPISRPNLTFSTLTVSNMSPEDSSIYLCSVEDRKREWGETQYFGPGTRLLVL.

The chain joins TRBV19 to TRBJ2-2; 9 bases align to TRBD2. The germline CDR1 and CDR2 sequences are LNHDA and SQIVND (reference sequence). V dropped 11 bases and J dropped 6; count of bases not matched to a gene: 10. The CDR3 contains 14 residues. CDR3 residues: CAGRSGRNSGELFF. CDR3 coding DNA: TGTGCCGGGCGGAGCGGGAGGAATTCCGGGGAGCTGTTTTTT.

The rearrangement uses TRBV6-6 and TRBJ2-3; 10 bases line up with TRBD2. Germline loops: CDR1 MNHNY, CDR2 SVGAGI (reference sequence). With 2 bases clipped from V and 5 bases from J, the junction kept 7 bases outside the gene matches. The CDR3 extends over 16 amino acids. The CDR3 nucleotides are TGTGCCAGCAGTTACCCTAGCGGGAGACTAAGAGATACGCAGTATTTT. Its translation: CASSYPSGRLRDTQYF.

This chain links TRBV15 with TRBJ1-1; 7 bases map to TRBD1. The trim removed 1 base at V and 0 bases at J, leaving 2 bases unmatched. CDR1 LNHNV and CDR2 YYDKDF come from the germline V gene (reference sequence). The CDR3 sequence is 15 residues long. CDR3 loop: CATSRADRMNTEAFF. The CDR3 DNA reads TGTGCCACCAGCAGAGCGGACAGGATGAACACTGAAGCTTTCTTT.

The chain joins TRBV6-6 to TRBJ1-5, with D possibly matching TRBD1 (5 bases). Germline lookup yields CDR1 MNHNY and CDR2 SVGAGI (reference sequence). Deletions cut 6 bases from V and 5 bases from J, with 11 bases between. This CDR3 is 13 amino acids long. The CDR3 here is CASRGVRDQPQHF. Here the CDR3 DNA reads TGTGCCAGCAGAGGGGTCAGGGATCAGCCCCAGCATTTT.

The chain links TRBV7-6 to TRBJ2-5; TRBD2 is a possible D gene (5 bases). The CDR3 is made up of 17 amino acids. Germline lookup yields CDR1 SGHVS and CDR2 FNYEAQ. Trimming removed 2 bases at V and 1 base at J, with 17 bases between. CDR3 region: CASSLRLADLFQETQYF. DNA for the CDR3: TGTGCCAGCAGCTTAAGGCTAGCAGACCTCTTCCAAGAGACCCAGTACTTC.

This chain uses TRBV15 with TRBJ2-2; D not resolved. The germline V and J ends were trimmed by 0 bases and 4 bases, with 3 bases remaining between them. CDR3 length: 13 residues. Germline CDR1 LNHNV, CDR2 YYDKDF (reference sequence). As DNA, the CDR3 is TGTGCCACCAGCAGAGATGTCACCGGGGAGCTGTTTTTT. It codes for CATSRDVTGELFF.

The V call is TRBV29-1, the J call TRBJ2-3; D is unclear. Germline-derived CDR1 and CDR2 are SQVTM and ANQGSEA. There are 19 residues in the CDR3. V lost 2 bases and J lost 2, with 26 bases in between. CDR3 protein: CSVEYYSRFSAITTDTQYF. The CDR3 DNA reads TGCAGCGTTGAATACTACTCCCGGTTTTCGGCTATTACCACAGATACGCAGTATTTT.

The chain recombines TRBV5-1 with TRBJ1-4; D gene ambiguous. This CDR3 region has 14 residues. Per germline, CDR1 SGHRS and CDR2 YFSETQ. V lost 0 bases, J lost 7 bases, and 10 bases lay in between. The CDR3 protein is CASSLEGRPEKLFF. The CDR3 DNA sequence: TGCGCCAGCAGCTTGGAAGGGCGGCCTGAAAAACTGTTTTTT.

This chain connects TRBV29-1 to TRBJ2-6, with 10 bases matching TRBD1. Germline V gene data show CDR1 as SQVTM and CDR2 as ANQGSEA. The CDR3 sequence is 16 residues long. With 4 bases clipped from V and 2 bases from J, the junction kept 5 bases outside the gene matches. The CDR3 loop is CSVAGDRGPGANVLTF. The CDR3 region has the DNA TGCAGCGTTGCAGGGGACAGGGGCCCTGGGGCCAACGTCCTGACTTTC. The whole variable domain, filled in from reference TRBV29-1 and TRBJ2-6, reads SAVISQKPSRDICQRGTSLTIQCQVDSQVTMMFWYRQQPGQSLTLIATANQGSEATYESGFVIDKFPISRPNLTFSTLTVSNMSPEDSSIYLCSVAGDRGPGANVLTFGAGSRLTVL.

The chain combines TRBV6-5 with TRBJ2-7; possibly TRBD1 for D (5 bases). Between the trimmed V and J ends, which lost 0 bases and 4 bases, there was a span of 10 bases. The CDR3 covers 14 residues. The V gene's germline CDR1 is MNHEY and CDR2 SVGAGI. The CDR3 loop reads CASSYSSGRYEQYF. DNA of the CDR3: TGTGCCAGCAGTTACTCCTCAGGGCGTTACGAGCAGTACTTC.

The genes are TRBV7-2 and TRBJ2-4; TRBD1 might be the D (5 bases). The CDR3 is 15 amino acids. The ends were cut back, 5 bases at V and 0 bases at J, with 11 bases in the middle. Germline V gives CDR1 SGHTA, CDR2 FQGNSA. The chain's CDR3 is CASSQGRIAKNIQYF. The CDR3 DNA follows: TGTGCCAGCAGCCAGGGCAGAATAGCCAAAAACATTCAGTACTTC.

The chain recombines TRBV7-8 with TRBJ2-7; the match to TRBD2 covers 8 bases. The CDR3 spans 14 residues. The germline V gene encodes CDR1 SGHVS and CDR2 FQNEAQ. J lost 4 bases, V lost 5 bases, and 7 bases had no gene match. The CDR3 nucleotides are TGTGCCAGCAGCATTAAGCGGGAGAAGTACGAGCAGTACTTC. This codes for CASSIKREKYEQYF.

J is TRBJ1-5 and V is TRBV18; D gene uncertain. Trimming removed 6 bases at V and 6 bases at J, with 9 bases between. This CDR3 comprises 12 residues. Germline V gene sequence: CDR1 KGHSH, CDR2 LQKENI. The CDR3 DNA reads as TGTGCCAGCTCTAGCCCAACTCAGCCCCAGCATTTT. Residues: CASSSPTQPQHF.

This clonotype was seen once. V and J are TRBV6-5 and TRBJ2-7; tentative D call: TRBD2 (6 bases). Germline CDR1 MNHEY, CDR2 SVGAGI. The CDR3 contains 15 residues. The V and J ends lost 5 bases and 4 bases respectively, with 18 bases between them. Here the CDR3 DNA reads TGTGCCAGCAGTCTTACCGGAGGGGTAGGATACGAGCAGTACTTC. It encodes CASSLTGGVGYEQYF.

This clonotype was detected once. The rearrangement joins TRBV20-1 to TRBJ1-1; possible D gene TRBD1, 6 bases. The germline V and J ends were trimmed by 1 base and 6 bases, with 6 bases remaining between them. CDR1 is DFQATT, CDR2 SNEGSKA, per germline (reference sequence). The CDR3 contains 11 residues. DNA of the CDR3: TGCAGTGCTAGAGGGGGGCCTGAAGCTTTCTTT. Protein product: CSARGGPEAFF.

The rearrangement links TRBV6-2 or TRBV6-3 to TRBJ1-2, with no clear D. The V end lost 1 base, the J end lost 3 bases, and 15 bases lay between the germline ends. This CDR3 is built from 16 residues. Germline lookup yields CDR1 MNHEY and CDR2 SVGEGT. As DNA, the CDR3 is TGTGCCAGCAGTTACTTGAGAGGTAGCACCGACTATGGCTACACCTTC. Its protein product is CASSYLRGSTDYGYTF.